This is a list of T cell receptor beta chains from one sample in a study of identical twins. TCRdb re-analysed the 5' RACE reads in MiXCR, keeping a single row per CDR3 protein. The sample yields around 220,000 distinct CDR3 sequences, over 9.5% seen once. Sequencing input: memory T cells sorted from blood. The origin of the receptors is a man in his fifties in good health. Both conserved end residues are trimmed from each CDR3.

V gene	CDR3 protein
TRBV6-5	ASSYGADYGYT
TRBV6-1	ASSRIAQGVIRTEAF
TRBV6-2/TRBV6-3	ASSYPLQGGVNTEAF
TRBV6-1	AGGRQGAMNTEAF
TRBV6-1	ASSPRRTGETQY
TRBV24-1	ATSDRAKQF
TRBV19	ASSDRGLYEQY
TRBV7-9	ASSHKQGPDYGYT
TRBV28	ASSLDFGTSLNEQF
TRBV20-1	SARALIGGLYEQY
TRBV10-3	AISGGTGQETQY
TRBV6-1	ASSGANQPQH
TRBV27	ASSLGRTGRYQPQH
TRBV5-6	ASSLGPMGSGANVLT
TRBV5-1	ASSLGPAVGYT
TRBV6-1	ASSPQGSAGELF
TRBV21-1	ASSKEGASLFHNEQF
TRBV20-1	SAQSPTGGTEAF
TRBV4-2	ASSQEPGLAIFYEQF
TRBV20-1	SAGDRASYEQY
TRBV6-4	ASSLDTGVDEQF
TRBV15	ATSRRRGLQTNEQF
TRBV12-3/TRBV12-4	ASTRGGVTDTQY
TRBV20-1	SAKRRSGGAGEQF
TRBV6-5	ASSYSSGWTTYEQY
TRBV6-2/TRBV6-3	ASSYWPGRPYYEQY
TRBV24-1	ATSALAGDYTDTQY